This TCR beta chain was profiled in a study of T cells in Graves' hyperthyroidism and ophthalmopathy. V was pared by 3 bases and J by 2 bases, with 7 bases between. There are 13 residues in the CDR3. Looked up from germline, CDR1 is KGHSH and CDR2 is LQKENI. The CDR3 regions of TCR beta were amplified from RNA transcripts. HTBI primers were the set used in a first-round RT-PCR of the TCR CDR3. TCRdb re-derived calls from the multiplex PCR reads in MiXCR, one entry per CDR3 protein. The sample holds some 210,000 distinct CDR3 sequences, 15% to 20% seen once. Sequencing was performed on blood. The chain is built from TRBV18 and TRBJ1-2; tentatively, D is TRBD1 (5 bases). The sequence was obtained from a man aged 45-65 years with Graves' hyperthyroidism. In nucleotides, the CDR3 is TGTGCCAGCTCACCGACAGAAAACTATGGCTACACCTTC. This gives the protein CASSPTENYGYTF.